Listed here are 9 T cell receptor beta chains from one sample, sequenced in a study of shared clonotypes between healthy human individuals. Positive CCR7 selection of CD45RO-negative cells yielded the naive CD8 cells, and terminally differentiated effector memory CD45RA+ cells were excluded. Repertoires were generated with immunoSEQ multiplex PCR, while TCRdb's copy carries only in-frame clones and drops some. The sample yields some 2 million clones, about 95% seen once. The specimen sequenced was naive CD8+ T cells sorted from blood. The receptors come from a man aged 18 to 30 in good health.

Written as DNA, the CDR3 is TGCGCCAGCAGCCAAGCCTTCCTCTCCTACAATGAGCAGTTCTTC. It codes for CASSQAFLSYNEQFF. V usage is TRBV4-3 and J usage is TRBJ2-1; D uncertain. Trimming shortened V by 1 base and J by 0 bases, and 7 bases separated the two germline ends. CDR3 length equals 15 residues. Germline V lookup: CDR1 LGHNA, CDR2 YSLEER.

This chain joins TRBV28 and TRBJ2-7; D is uncertain. The CDR3 contains 16 residues. In germline, CDR1 is MDHEN, CDR2 SYDVKM. The V gene lost 0 bases and the J gene lost 2 bases, with 14 bases spanning the gap. The CDR3 coding sequence is TGTGCCAGCAGTTTATGGGTAGTAGATGATGCCTACGAGCAGTACTTC. Protein sequence: CASSLWVVDDAYEQYF.

The J gene is TRBJ1-1, the V gene TRBV7-9, with no clear D. This CDR3 spans 12 amino acids. Trimming cost V 2 bases and J 7 bases, with 8 bases left between them. Germline V gene lookup returns CDR1 SEHNR and CDR2 FQNEAQ (reference sequence). In DNA form, the CDR3 reads TGTGCCAGCAGCTTATTTGGCAGTGAAGCTTTCTTT. It yields the protein CASSLFGSEAFF.

The chain couples TRBV30 to TRBJ1-6; no clear D gene. The CDR3 runs 14 residues. The germline V gene encodes CDR1 GTSNPN and CDR2 SVGIG (reference sequence). Trimming left V 4 bases short and J 8 bases short, with 15 bases between. The CDR3 DNA reads TGTGCCTGGAATTTAGTACATTTAGATTCACCCCTCCACTTT. Translating gives CAWNLVHLDSPLHF.

The chain combines TRBV7-8 with TRBJ2-7, with 9 bases identical to TRBD1. V was pared by 3 bases and J by 5 bases, with 11 bases of the junction left unmatched. CDR1 and CDR2 from the germline V gene are SGHVS and FQNEAQ. This CDR3 spans 16 amino acids. CDR3 amino acids: CASSFIPQGASDEQYF. CDR3 bases: TGTGCCAGCAGCTTTATCCCACAGGGGGCTAGCGACGAGCAGTACTTC.

To note about this clone: The junction differs from germline at one of its ends, possibly a read error. The V gene is TRBV5-8, the J gene TRBJ1-4; a possible D gene is TRBD1 (6 bases). This CDR3 spans 9 amino acids. Looked up from germline, CDR1 is SGHTS and CDR2 is YDEGEE. CDR3 residues: CASSFQGIF. CDR3 nucleotide sequence: TGTGCCAGCAGCTTCCAGGGGATTTTT.

CDR3 coding DNA: TGCGCCAGCAGTGAGCAGGGAAGGCAGTACTTC. Protein sequence: CASSEQGRQYF. The chain couples TRBV10-2 to TRBJ2-7, with D tentatively TRBD1 (5 bases). The CDR3 runs 11 residues. Germline CDR1 WSHSY, CDR2 SAAADI. Trimming removed 2 bases at V and 9 bases at J, with 8 bases between.

V gene TRBV11-2 combines with J gene TRBJ2-1; TRBD2 might be the D (6 bases). V lost 2 bases and J lost 5, with 13 bases in between. There are 15 residues in the CDR3. Germline V gene sequence: CDR1 SGHAT, CDR2 FQNNGV. CDR3 in DNA: TGTGCCAGCAGCTTATCAGGAGGGGACCACAATGAGCAGTTCTTC. It encodes CASSLSGGDHNEQFF.

The chain joins TRBV12-5 to TRBJ2-7, with D unclear. Germline-derived CDR1 and CDR2 are LGHNT and FRNRAP. Trimming cost V 2 bases and J 3 bases, with 17 bases left between them. This CDR3 is built from 16 residues. The CDR3 loop reads CASGLPTLAGYYEQYF. In DNA form, the CDR3 reads TGTGCTAGTGGTTTGCCGACCCTCGCCGGCTACTACGAGCAGTACTTC.